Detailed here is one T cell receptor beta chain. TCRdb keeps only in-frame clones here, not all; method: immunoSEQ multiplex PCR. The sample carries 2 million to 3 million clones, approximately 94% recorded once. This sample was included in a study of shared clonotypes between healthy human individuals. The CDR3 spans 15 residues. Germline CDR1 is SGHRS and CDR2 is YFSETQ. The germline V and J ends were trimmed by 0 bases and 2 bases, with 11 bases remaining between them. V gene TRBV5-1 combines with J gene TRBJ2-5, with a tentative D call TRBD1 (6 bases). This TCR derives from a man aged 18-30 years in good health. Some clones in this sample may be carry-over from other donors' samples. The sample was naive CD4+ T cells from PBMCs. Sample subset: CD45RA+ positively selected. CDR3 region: CASSLVFGQQETQYF. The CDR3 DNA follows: TGCGCCAGCAGCTTGGTGTTCGGACAGCAAGAGACCCAGTACTTC.